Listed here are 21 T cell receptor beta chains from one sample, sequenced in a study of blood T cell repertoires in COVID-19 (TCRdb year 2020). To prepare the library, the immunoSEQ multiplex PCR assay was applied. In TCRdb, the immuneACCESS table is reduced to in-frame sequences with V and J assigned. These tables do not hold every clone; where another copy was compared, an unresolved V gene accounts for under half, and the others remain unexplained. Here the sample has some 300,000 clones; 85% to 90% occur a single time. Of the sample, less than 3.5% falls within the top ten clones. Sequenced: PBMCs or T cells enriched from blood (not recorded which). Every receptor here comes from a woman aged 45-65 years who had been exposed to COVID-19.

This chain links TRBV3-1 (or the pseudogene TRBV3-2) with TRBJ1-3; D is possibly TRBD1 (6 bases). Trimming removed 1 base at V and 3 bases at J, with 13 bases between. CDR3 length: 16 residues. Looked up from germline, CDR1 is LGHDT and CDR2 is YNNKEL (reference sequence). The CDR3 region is CASSQGSGAGGNTIYF. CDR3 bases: TGTGCCAGCAGCCAAGGGTCAGGGGCTGGTGGAAACACCATATATTTT.

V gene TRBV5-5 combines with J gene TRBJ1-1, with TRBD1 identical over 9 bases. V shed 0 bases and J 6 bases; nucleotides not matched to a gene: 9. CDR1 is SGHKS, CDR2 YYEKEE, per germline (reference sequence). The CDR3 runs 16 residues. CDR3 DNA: TGTGCCAGCAGCTTGGGCGGGACAGGGTTCATAGCTGAAGCTTTCTTT. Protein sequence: CASSLGGTGFIAEAFF.

The CDR3 nucleotides read TGTGCCAGCAGCTCGGGGAGGAGCCCCCCTACTCGGAATGAGCAGTTCTTC. Its translation is CASSSGRSPPTRNEQFF. The chain joins TRBV13 to TRBJ2-1, with a possible D match to TRBD2 (6 bases). The CDR3 length is 17 residues. CDR1 is PRHDT, CDR2 FYEKMQ, per germline (reference sequence). The ends were cut back, 4 bases at V and 7 bases at J, with 23 bases in the middle.

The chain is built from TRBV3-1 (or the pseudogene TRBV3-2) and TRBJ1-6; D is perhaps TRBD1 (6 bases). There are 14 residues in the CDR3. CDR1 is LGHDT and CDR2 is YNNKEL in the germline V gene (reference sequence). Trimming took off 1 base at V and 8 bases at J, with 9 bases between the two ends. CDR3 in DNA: TGTGCCAGCAGCCAAGTAGGGGGGGATTCACCCCTCCACTTT. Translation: CASSQVGGDSPLHF.

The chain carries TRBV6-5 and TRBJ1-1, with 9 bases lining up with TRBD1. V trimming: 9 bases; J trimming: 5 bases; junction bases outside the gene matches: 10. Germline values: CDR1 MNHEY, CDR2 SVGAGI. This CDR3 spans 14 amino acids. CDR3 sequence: CASAVQGAETEAFF. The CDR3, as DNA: TGTGCCAGTGCCGTACAGGGGGCTGAGACTGAAGCTTTCTTT.

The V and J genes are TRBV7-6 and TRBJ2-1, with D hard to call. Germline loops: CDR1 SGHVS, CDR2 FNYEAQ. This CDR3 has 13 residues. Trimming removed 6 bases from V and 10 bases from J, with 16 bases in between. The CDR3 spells CASSMRRNEEQFF. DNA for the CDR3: TGTGCCAGCAGTATGCGTCGTAATGAGGAGCAGTTCTTC.

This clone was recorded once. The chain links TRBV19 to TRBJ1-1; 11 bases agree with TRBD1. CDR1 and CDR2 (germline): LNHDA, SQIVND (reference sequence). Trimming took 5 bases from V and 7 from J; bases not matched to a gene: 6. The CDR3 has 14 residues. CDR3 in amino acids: CASSPGTGGNEAFF. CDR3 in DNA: TGTGCCAGTAGTCCCGGGACAGGGGGAAATGAAGCTTTCTTT.

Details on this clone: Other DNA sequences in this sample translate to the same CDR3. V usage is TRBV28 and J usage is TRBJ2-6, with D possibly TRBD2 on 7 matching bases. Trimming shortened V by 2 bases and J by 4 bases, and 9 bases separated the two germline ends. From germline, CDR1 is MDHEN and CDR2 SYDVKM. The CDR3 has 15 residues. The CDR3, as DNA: TGTGCCAGCAGTTTAGGGGGGGCCGGGGCCAACGTCCTGACTTTC. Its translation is CASSLGGAGANVLTF.

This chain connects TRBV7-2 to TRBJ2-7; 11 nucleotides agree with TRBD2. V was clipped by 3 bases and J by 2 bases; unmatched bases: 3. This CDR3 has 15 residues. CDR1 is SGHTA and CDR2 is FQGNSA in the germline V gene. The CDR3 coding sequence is TGTGCCAGCAGCTTGACTAGCGGGGCCCCCTACGAGCAGTACTTC. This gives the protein CASSLTSGAPYEQYF.

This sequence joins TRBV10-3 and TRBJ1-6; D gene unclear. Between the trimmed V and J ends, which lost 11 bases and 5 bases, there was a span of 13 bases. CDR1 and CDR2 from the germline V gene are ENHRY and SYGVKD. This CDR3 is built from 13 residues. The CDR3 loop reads CAATRGNNSPLHF. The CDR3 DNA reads TGTGCCGCGACCCGGGGTAATAATTCACCCCTCCACTTT.

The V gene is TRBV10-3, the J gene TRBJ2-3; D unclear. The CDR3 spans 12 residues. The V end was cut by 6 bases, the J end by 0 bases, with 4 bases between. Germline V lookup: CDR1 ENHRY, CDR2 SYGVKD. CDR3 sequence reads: CAIRSSTDTQYF. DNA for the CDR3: TGTGCCATCAGATCAAGCACAGATACGCAGTATTTT.

CDR3 residues: CASSPREGRTDTQYF. CDR3 DNA sequence: TGCGCCAGCAGCCCGAGGGAGGGGCGCACAGATACGCAGTATTTT. The rearrangement links TRBV4-1 to TRBJ2-3, with TRBD2 matching 7 bases. The germline CDR1 and CDR2 sequences are MGHRA and YSYEKL. The V gene end was trimmed by 4 bases and the J gene end by 1 base; junction bases not matched to a gene: 5. CDR3 length equals 15 residues.

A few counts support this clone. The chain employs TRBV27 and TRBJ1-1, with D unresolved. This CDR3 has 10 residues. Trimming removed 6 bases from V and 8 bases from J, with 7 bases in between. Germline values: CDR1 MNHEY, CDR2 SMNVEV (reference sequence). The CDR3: CASSSSEAFF. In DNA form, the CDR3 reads TGTGCCAGCAGCTCCTCGGAAGCTTTCTTT.

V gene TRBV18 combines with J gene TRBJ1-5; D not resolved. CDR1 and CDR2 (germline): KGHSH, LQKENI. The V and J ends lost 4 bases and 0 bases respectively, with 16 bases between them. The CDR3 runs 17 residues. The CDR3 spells CASSRNSQAYSNQPQHF. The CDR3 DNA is TGTGCCAGCTCACGGAACAGCCAAGCTTATAGCAATCAGCCCCAGCATTTT. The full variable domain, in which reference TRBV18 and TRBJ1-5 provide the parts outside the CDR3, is NAGVMQNPRHLVRRRGQEARLRCSPMKGHSHVYWYRQLPEEGLKFMVYLQKENIIDESGMPKERFSAEFPKEGPSILRIQQVVRGDSAAYFCASSRNSQAYSNQPQHFGDGTRLSIL.

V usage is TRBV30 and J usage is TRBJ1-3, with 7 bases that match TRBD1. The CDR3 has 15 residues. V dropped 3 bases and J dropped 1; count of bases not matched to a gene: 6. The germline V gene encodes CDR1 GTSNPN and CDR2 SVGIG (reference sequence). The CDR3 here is CAWSGHRGSGNTIYF. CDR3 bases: TGTGCCTGGAGCGGTCACAGGGGTTCTGGAAACACCATATATTTT.

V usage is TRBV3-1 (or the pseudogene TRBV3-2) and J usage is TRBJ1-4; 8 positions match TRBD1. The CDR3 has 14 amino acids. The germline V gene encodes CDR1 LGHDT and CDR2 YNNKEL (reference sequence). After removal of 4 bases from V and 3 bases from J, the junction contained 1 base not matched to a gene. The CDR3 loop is CASSPTGANEKLFF. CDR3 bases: TGTGCCAGCAGCCCGACAGGGGCTAATGAAAAACTGTTTTTT.

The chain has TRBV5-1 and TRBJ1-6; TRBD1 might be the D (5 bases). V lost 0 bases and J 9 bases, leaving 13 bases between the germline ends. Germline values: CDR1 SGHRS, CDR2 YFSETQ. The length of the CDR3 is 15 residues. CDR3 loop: CASSLDPGGGSPLHF. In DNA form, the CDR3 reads TGCGCCAGCAGCTTGGATCCGGGGGGGGGTTCACCCCTCCACTTT. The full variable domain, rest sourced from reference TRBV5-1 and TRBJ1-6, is KAGVTQTPRYLIKTRGQQVTLSCSPISGHRSVSWYQQTPGQGLQFLFEYFSETQRNKGNFPGRFSGRQFSNSRSEMNVSTLELGDSALYLCASSLDPGGGSPLHFGNGTRLTVT.

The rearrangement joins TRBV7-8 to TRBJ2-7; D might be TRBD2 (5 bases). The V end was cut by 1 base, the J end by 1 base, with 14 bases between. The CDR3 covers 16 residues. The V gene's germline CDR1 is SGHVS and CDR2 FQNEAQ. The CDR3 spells CASSLETQGSSYEQYF. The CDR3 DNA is TGTGCCAGCAGCTTAGAGACCCAAGGGAGTTCCTACGAGCAGTACTTC.

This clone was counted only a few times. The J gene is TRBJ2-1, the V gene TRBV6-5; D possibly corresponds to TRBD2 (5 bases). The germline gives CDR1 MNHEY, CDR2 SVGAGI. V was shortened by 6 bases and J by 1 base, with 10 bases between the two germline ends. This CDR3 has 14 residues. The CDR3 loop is CASRGGGSYNEQFF. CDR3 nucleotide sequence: TGTGCCAGCAGAGGTGGAGGTTCCTACAATGAGCAGTTCTTC.

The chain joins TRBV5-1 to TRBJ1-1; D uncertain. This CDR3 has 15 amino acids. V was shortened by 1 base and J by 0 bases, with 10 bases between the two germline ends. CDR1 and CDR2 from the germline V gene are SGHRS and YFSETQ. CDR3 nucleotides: TGCGCCAGCAGCTTGACGGCAGCGTTGAACACTGAAGCTTTCTTT. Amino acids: CASSLTAALNTEAFF. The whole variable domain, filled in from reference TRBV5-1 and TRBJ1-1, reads KAGVTQTPRYLIKTRGQQVTLSCSPISGHRSVSWYQQTPGQGLQFLFEYFSETQRNKGNFPGRFSGRQFSNSRSEMNVSTLELGDSALYLCASSLTAALNTEAFFGQGTRLTVV.

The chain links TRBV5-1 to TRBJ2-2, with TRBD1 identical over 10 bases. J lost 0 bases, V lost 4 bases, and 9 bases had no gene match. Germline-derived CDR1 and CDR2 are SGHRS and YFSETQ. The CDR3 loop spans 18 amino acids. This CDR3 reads CASSTGTGAATNTGELFF. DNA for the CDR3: TGCGCCAGCAGCACCGGGACAGGGGCCGCCACGAACACCGGGGAGCTGTTTTTT.